One sample yielded the 4 T cell receptor beta chains listed below, sequenced in a study of cytomegalovirus exposure and HLA in healthy donors. A multiplex PCR was run with 60 Vbeta primers and 13 Jbeta primers. The method was immunoSEQ multiplex PCR; TCRdb's version includes in-frame clones alone and lacks a portion of them. The sample lists under 130,000 clones; less than 85% were seen once. Sequenced sample: PBMCs. The receptors here all came from a man in his forties or fifties in good health and CMV-seropositive.

The CDR3 DNA reads as TGTGCCAGCAGCCCGCGGACAGGGATCTATGGCTACACCTTC. It codes for CASSPRTGIYGYTF. V usage is TRBV7-6 and J usage is TRBJ1-2, with 8 bases matching TRBD1. Germline V CDR1 and CDR2: SGHVS, FNYEAQ. The junction had 6 bases not matched to a gene; V was cut back by 5 bases and J by 4 bases. The CDR3 has 14 residues.

In its sample, this clone was seen a few times. V gene TRBV7-3 combines with J gene TRBJ1-2; D gene uncertain. This CDR3 spans 13 amino acids. V was clipped by 4 bases and J by 8 bases, with 14 bases between them. The V gene's germline CDR1 is SGHTA and CDR2 FQGTGA. CDR3 residues: CASSSSPKRGYTF. The CDR3 DNA reads TGTGCCAGCAGCTCCAGTCCTAAGCGGGGCTACACCTTC.

This clone is a singleton in its sample. The chain is built from TRBV4-2 and TRBJ2-2; 8 positions match TRBD2. With V trimmed by 0 bases and J by 0 bases, 6 bases remained unmatched. The germline CDR1 and CDR2 sequences are LGHNA and YNFKEQ. CDR3 length equals 18 residues. The CDR3 protein is CASSQEFGGGPNTGELFF. In DNA form, the CDR3 reads TGTGCCAGCAGCCAAGAGTTTGGCGGGGGGCCGAACACCGGGGAGCTGTTTTTT.

V gene TRBV6-4 combines with J gene TRBJ2-2; D ambiguous. CDR3 size: 13 residues. Germline V gene sequence: CDR1 MRHNA, CDR2 SNTAGT. Trimming removed 2 bases at V and 2 bases at J, with 3 bases between. The CDR3 reads CASSDTNTGELFF. Written as DNA, the CDR3 is TGTGCCAGCAGTGACACAAACACCGGGGAGCTGTTTTTT.